This T cell receptor beta chain derives from a study of T-cell memory formation after mild COVID-19. Across the study: TCR clusters were largely donor specific.

The germline CDR1 and CDR2 sequences are MNHEY and SVGAGI. The CDR3 extends over 13 amino acids. Trimming cost V 2 bases and J 5 bases, with 9 bases left between them. Details on this clonotype: What it binds is unknown.

TCRdb re-called the 5' RACE reads through MiXCR, storing one row per CDR3 protein. There are 400,000 to 550,000 distinct CDR3 sequences in the sample; around a quarter occur only once, and about an eighth lies in the top ten. Study-level points and caveats: For second-wave clones that peaked at day 37, SARS-CoV-2 specificity went unverified. Some clones that responded were present in memory (sampled pre-infection), which suggests cross-reactive memory joined.

Sequencing was performed on PBMCs or a T cell subset sorted from them (not recorded which). The genes are TRBV6-5 and TRBJ2-5; D unresolved. This sequence originates from an adult woman who had mild COVID-19 (a few samples of this study predate the infection). Cell type and time point are not known. Here the CDR3 reads CASSYTRGETQYF. In nucleotides, the CDR3 is TGTGCCAGCAGTTACACAAGAGGCGAGACCCAGTACTTC.